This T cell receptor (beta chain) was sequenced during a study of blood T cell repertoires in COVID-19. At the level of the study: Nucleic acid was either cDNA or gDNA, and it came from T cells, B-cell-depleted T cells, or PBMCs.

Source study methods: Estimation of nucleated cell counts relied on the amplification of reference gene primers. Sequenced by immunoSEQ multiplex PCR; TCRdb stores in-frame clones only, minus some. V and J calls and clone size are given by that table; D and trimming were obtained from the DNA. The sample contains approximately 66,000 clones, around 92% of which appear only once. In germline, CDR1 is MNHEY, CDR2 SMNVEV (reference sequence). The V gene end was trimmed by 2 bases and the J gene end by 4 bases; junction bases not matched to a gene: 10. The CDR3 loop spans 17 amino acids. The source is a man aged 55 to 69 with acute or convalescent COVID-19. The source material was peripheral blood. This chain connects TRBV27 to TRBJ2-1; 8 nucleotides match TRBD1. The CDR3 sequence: CASSLVSGTGLYNEQFF. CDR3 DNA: TGTGCCAGCAGTTTAGTTTCAGGGACAGGCCTTTACAATGAGCAGTTCTTC.